This record concerns one TCR beta chain sequence. Germline loops: CDR1 LNHNV, CDR2 YYDKDF (reference sequence). The length of the CDR3 is 14 residues. V was clipped by 0 bases and J by 9 bases, with 14 bases between them. Reverse transcription of roughly 0.45 to 1 ug RNA was carried out with random hexamers. An immunoSEQ multiplex PCR amplified TCR beta CDR3 over 54 Vbeta and 13 Jbeta. TCRdb processed the immunoSEQ multiplex PCR reads anew with MiXCR; each CDR3 protein has one entry. The table has about 180,000 distinct CDR3 sequences, around 94% seen once. This entry comes from a study of CD8 T cells in Susac syndrome.

This clonotype was sampled from a human donor with Susac syndrome. The material sequenced was CD4+ T cells from PBMCs. This chain joins TRBV15 and TRBJ1-1; D unclear. The CDR3 sequence: CATSRDRLAVQAFF. The DNA of the CDR3 is TGTGCCACCAGCAGAGATCGTCTCGCTGTTCAAGCTTTCTTT. Filled out from reference TRBV15 and TRBJ1-1, the complete variable domain reads DAMVIQNPRYQVTQFGKPVTLSCSQTLNHNVMYWYQQKSSQAPKLLFHYYDKDFNNEADTPDNFQSRRPNTSFCFLDIRSPGLGDTAMYLCATSRDRLAVQAFFGQGTRLTVV.